This record looks at one TCR beta chain sequence and its context. Per the authors' pipeline: Amplification from reference gene primers served as the basis for estimated nucleated cell counts. The table came from immunoSEQ multiplex PCR; TCRdb's copy has only in-frame clones and leaves some out. Clone size and the V and J calls come from that table; the DNA yielded D and trimming. The repertoire includes tens of thousands of clones, roughly 87% of them detected once, and more than 15% sits in the top ten. The source of the sample is a study of blood T cell repertoires in COVID-19. In the study overall: Acute-phase and convalescent COVID-19 samples originated in the United States, Italy and Spain.

The trim removed 3 bases at V and 0 bases at J, leaving 8 bases unmatched. Germline CDR1 ENHRY, CDR2 SYGVKD. There are 17 residues in the CDR3. This sequence originates from a human donor with active COVID-19. The donor label of this sample is uncertain. What was sequenced was peripheral blood. This chain joins TRBV10-3 and TRBJ1-2, with TRBD1 identical over 9 bases. In nucleotides, the CDR3 is TGTGCCATCAGTGACGGGACAGGGACCACAGCTAACTATGGCTACACCTTC. Translating gives CAISDGTGTTANYGYTF.